These 9 T cell receptor beta chains came from one sample sequenced in a study of blood T cell repertoires in COVID-19. Method: immunoSEQ multiplex PCR; TCRdb's copy keeps in-frame clones and lacks some. This table holds about 360,000 clones, approximately 88% found once. The sequenced sample consisted of PBMCs or T cells enriched from blood (not recorded which). These receptors all come from a woman between 35 and 50 years old with acute COVID-19.

The chain is built from TRBV6-5 and TRBJ1-3; D gene uncertain. V gave up 6 bases and J gave up 3 bases, with 12 bases separating them. Germline CDR1 is MNHEY and CDR2 is SVGAGI. The CDR3 runs 14 residues. For the CDR3, the DNA is TGTGCCAGCAGCAGAACAGTTATTGGAAACACCATATATTTT. Amino acid sequence: CASSRTVIGNTIYF.

The chain carries TRBV24-1 and TRBJ1-6; 8 bases map to TRBD1. Germline loops: CDR1 KGHDR, CDR2 SFDVKD. This CDR3 spans 15 amino acids. The V and J ends lost 4 bases and 10 bases, in that order; junction bases with no gene match: 8. Here the CDR3 reads CATSDLTGVWSPLHF. Here the CDR3 DNA reads TGTGCCACCAGTGACCTGACAGGGGTTTGGTCACCCCTCCACTTT.

This chain joins TRBV2 and TRBJ1-2, with D uncertain. The CDR3 loop spans 14 amino acids. Germline CDR1 reads SNHLY; CDR2 reads FYNNEI. V gave up 6 bases and J gave up 2 bases, with 13 bases separating them. CDR3 sequence (DNA): TGTGCCAGCAGAGCGGAAAGTGCCAACTATGGCTACACCTTC. This codes for CASRAESANYGYTF.

The rearrangement links TRBV27 to TRBJ1-4, with 7 bases lining up with TRBD1. CDR3 size: 15 residues. The V and J ends lost 5 bases and 3 bases, in that order; junction bases with no gene match: 6. The germline V gene has CDR1 MNHEY and CDR2 SMNVEV (reference sequence). Here the CDR3 DNA reads TGTGCCAGCAGTCAGGGGGGTAGGTCTAATGAAAAACTGTTTTTT. It encodes CASSQGGRSNEKLFF.

The genes are TRBV11-3 and TRBJ1-1; D uncertain. Trimming cost V 5 bases and J 6 bases, with 13 bases left between them. This CDR3 has 13 amino acids. Per germline, CDR1 SGHNT and CDR2 YENEEA. The chain's CDR3 is CASSQSGYSEAFF. In DNA form, the CDR3 reads TGTGCCAGCAGCCAGTCGGGTTACTCTGAAGCTTTCTTT.

This chain uses TRBV19 with TRBJ1-1, with D unresolved. The CDR3 loop spans 13 amino acids. Germline-derived CDR1 and CDR2 are LNHDA and SQIVND (reference sequence). Deletions cut 4 bases from V and 0 bases from J, with 6 bases between. The CDR3 here is CASSNNLNTEAFF. For the CDR3, the DNA is TGTGCCAGTAGTAACAATTTGAACACTGAAGCTTTCTTT.

The V call is TRBV5-1, the J call TRBJ2-3; TRBD2 might be the D (6 bases). The V end was cut by 4 bases, the J end by 0 bases, with 12 bases between. Germline V gives CDR1 SGHRS, CDR2 YFSETQ. The CDR3 runs to 15 residues. As DNA, the CDR3 is TGCGCCAGCAGCCTCGGAGGGCCCAGCACAGATACGCAGTATTTT. Its protein product is CASSLGGPSTDTQYF.

The chain couples TRBV19 to TRBJ2-2, with 9 bases identical to TRBD1. The CDR3 extends over 15 amino acids. The germline CDR1 and CDR2 sequences are LNHDA and SQIVND (reference sequence). The ends lost 2 bases at V and 10 bases at J; junction bases unmatched: 8. The CDR3 coding sequence is TGTGCCAGTAGTATAAACTCACAGGGGGCCCCGGAGCTGTTTTTT. This gives the protein CASSINSQGAPELFF.

The gene calls are TRBV29-1 and TRBJ1-1, with a possible D match to TRBD1 (6 bases). This CDR3 spans 12 amino acids. Germline V gives CDR1 SQVTM, CDR2 ANQGSEA. Trimming took 4 bases from V and 1 from J, leaving 7 bases between them. The CDR3 sequence: CSVAGENTEAFF. DNA of the CDR3: TGCAGCGTTGCAGGGGAGAACACTGAAGCTTTCTTT. Using reference TRBV29-1 and TRBJ1-1 for the parts outside the CDR3, the full variable domain is SAVISQKPSRDICQRGTSLTIQCQVDSQVTMMFWYRQQPGQSLTLIATANQGSEATYESGFVIDKFPISRPNLTFSTLTVSNMSPEDSSIYLCSVAGENTEAFFGQGTRLTVV.